One and the same sample provided the 9 T cell receptor beta chains below, sequenced in a study of identical twins. TCRdb recomputed calls from the 5' RACE reads with MiXCR, one row per CDR3 protein. The data contain about 890,000 distinct CDR3 sequences, about 12% of them seen just once; the ten biggest clones take up around 1.6%. These data also formed part of another study, on yellow fever vaccine responses in identical twins.

Sequencing input: PBMCs. These receptor sequences come from a woman aged 18-30 years in good health.

This clonotype has a handful of counts. The chain is built from TRBV7-2 and TRBJ2-2; D call uncertain. Per the germline V gene, CDR1 is SGHTA and CDR2 is FQGNSA. V lost 5 bases, J lost 5 bases, and 12 bases lay in between. The CDR3 contains 14 residues. The DNA for the CDR3 is TGTGCCAGCAGCCCCCCACCGGAAACCGGGGAGCTGTTTTTT. Its translation is CASSPPPETGELFF. Supplemented by reference TRBV7-2 and TRBJ2-2, the full variable domain reads GAGVSQSPSNKVTEKGKDVELRCDPISGHTALYWYRQSLGQGLEFLIYFQGNSAPDKSGLPSDRFSAERTGGSVSTLTIQRTQQEDSAVYLCASSPPPETGELFFGEGSRLTVL.

This clonotype has just a few counts. The V and J genes are TRBV11-2 and TRBJ2-3; D might be TRBD1 (6 bases). Looked up from germline, CDR1 is SGHAT and CDR2 is FQNNGV. This CDR3 is 15 amino acids long. V was trimmed by 1 base and J by 5 bases, leaving 13 bases between them. The CDR3 loop is CASSLGGNRVDTQYF. The CDR3 nucleotides read TGTGCCAGCAGCTTAGGGGGGAACAGGGTAGATACGCAGTATTTT.

This clonotype occurred a few times. This chain uses TRBV5-6 with TRBJ2-1; 7 bases match TRBD2. The V gene's germline CDR1 is SGHDT and CDR2 YYEEEE. With V trimmed by 0 bases and J by 5 bases, 8 bases remained unmatched. CDR3 length: 16 amino acids. The CDR3 nucleotides are TGTGCCAGCAGCTTGGGAAATGTGGCGGGAGACAATGAGCAGTTCTTC. This translates into CASSLGNVAGDNEQFF. The whole variable domain, filled in from reference TRBV5-6 and TRBJ2-1, reads DAGVTQSPTHLIKTRGQQVTLRCSPKSGHDTVSWYQQALGQGPQFIFQYYEEEERQRGNFPDRFSGHQFPNYSSELNVNALLLGDSALYLCASSLGNVAGDNEQFFGPGTRLTVL.

In this sample, this clonotype turned up a few times. The genes are TRBV7-3 and TRBJ2-6, with a tentative D call TRBD2 (7 bases). With 5 bases removed from V and 1 base from J, the gap between germline ends came to 24 bases. Germline values: CDR1 SGHTA, CDR2 FQGTGA. The CDR3 length is 20 residues. CDR3 residues: CASSPRGRDNLNSGANVLTF. CDR3 bases: TGTGCCAGCAGCCCCCGGGGGAGGGACAACTTAAATTCTGGGGCCAACGTCCTGACTTTC.

V gene TRBV10-3 combines with J gene TRBJ1-1; TRBD1 might be the D (5 bases). The CDR3 runs to 14 residues. CDR1 is ENHRY, CDR2 SYGVKD, per germline. The germline V and J ends were trimmed by 0 bases and 3 bases, with 8 bases remaining between them. CDR3 amino acids: CAISESGRDTEAFF. CDR3 bases: TGTGCCATCAGTGAGTCGGGGCGGGACACTGAAGCTTTCTTT.

This sequence joins TRBV21-1 and TRBJ2-1; no check of the table's D call, TRBD1, against the DNA was made. TRBV21-1 is labeled a pseudogene. The CDR3 sequence is 17 residues long. In nucleotides, the CDR3 is TGTGCCAGCAGGAACGTAAGCAGGGGGGGCTCCTACAATGAGCAGTTCTTC. This translates into CASRNVSRGGSYNEQFF.

This clonotype was counted ten times or more. The CDR3 DNA reads TGTGCCAGCAGTTACTCGAAGACAGGGGCCCCTCAGGCCCTCCACTTT. Encoded protein: CASSYSKTGAPQALHF. V is TRBV6-5 and J is TRBJ1-6, with 8 nucleotides matching TRBD1. Trimming took 0 bases from V and 14 from J; bases not matched to a gene: 12. Germline values: CDR1 MNHEY, CDR2 SVGAGI. The CDR3 length is 16 residues.

The chain employs TRBV3-1 and TRBJ1-6; a possible D gene is TRBD1 (6 bases). The CDR3 length is 14 residues. The germline V and J ends were trimmed by 6 bases and 5 bases, with 11 bases remaining between them. Germline V CDR1 and CDR2: LGHDT, YNNKEL (reference sequence). Written as DNA, the CDR3 is TGTGCCAGCAGTCGACAGGCTAATAATTCACCCCTCCACTTT. It is translated as CASSRQANNSPLHF.

CDR3 in DNA: TGCAGTGCTGGCGACCCCCCGCCGAACACCGGGGAGCTGTTTTTT. It translates to CSAGDPPPNTGELFF. V gene TRBV20-1 combines with J gene TRBJ2-2; D remains unclear. CDR1 is DFQATT, CDR2 SNEGSKA, per germline (reference sequence). V dropped 5 bases and J dropped 0 bases, with 13 bases sitting between them. The CDR3 spans 15 residues.